This entry is about one T cell receptor beta chain. This sample is part of a study of response to subunit inactivated influenza vaccine. V was clipped by 8 bases and J by 4 bases; unmatched bases: 5. Germline CDR1 is SQVTM and CDR2 is ANQGSEA. The CDR3 loop spans 12 amino acids. TCRdb recomputed calls from the RT-PCR reads with MiXCR, one row per CDR3 protein. The sample carries 650,000 to 800,000 distinct CDR3 sequences, about 14% recorded once. The sample here was PBMCs from blood, taken around 14 days before vaccination. V gene TRBV29-1 combines with J gene TRBJ2-3; 8 bases align to TRBD2. The sequence was obtained from a man aged 50 to 60 who received an inactivated influenza vaccine. The CDR3 loop is CSSGLGADTQYF. CDR3 in DNA: TGCAGCTCGGGACTAGGTGCAGATACGCAGTATTTT.